This TCR beta chain stems from a study of metastatic and nonmetastatic thyroid tumors. In the original analysis: Across clinicopathological groups, CDR3 differences served as the basis for building a distant-metastasis classifier for papillary thyroid cancer. MiXCR was used by TCRdb to re-call the PCR reads. The V and J calls and clone size come from TCRdb's table, not from the authors' own analysis. The sample includes some 40,000 clones, around 16% of them seen just once. This clone has a count of ten or more. Thyroid surgery took place with no prior treatment in any patient. Sequenced: blood. The TCR comes from a female donor with papillary thyroid cancer or a benign thyroid nodule (not recorded which). Some clones in this sample may be carry-over from other donors' samples.

The CDR3 sequence: CASSHGRGNQPQHF. Here the CDR3 DNA reads TGTGCCAGCAGCCACGGACGGGGGAATCAGCCCCAGCATTTT. The V and J genes are TRBV3-1 and TRBJ1-5; D is possibly TRBD1 (5 bases). The CDR3 runs 14 residues. Germline assignment: CDR1 LGHDT and CDR2 YNNKEL (reference sequence). V gave up 3 bases and J gave up 4 bases, with 10 bases separating them.